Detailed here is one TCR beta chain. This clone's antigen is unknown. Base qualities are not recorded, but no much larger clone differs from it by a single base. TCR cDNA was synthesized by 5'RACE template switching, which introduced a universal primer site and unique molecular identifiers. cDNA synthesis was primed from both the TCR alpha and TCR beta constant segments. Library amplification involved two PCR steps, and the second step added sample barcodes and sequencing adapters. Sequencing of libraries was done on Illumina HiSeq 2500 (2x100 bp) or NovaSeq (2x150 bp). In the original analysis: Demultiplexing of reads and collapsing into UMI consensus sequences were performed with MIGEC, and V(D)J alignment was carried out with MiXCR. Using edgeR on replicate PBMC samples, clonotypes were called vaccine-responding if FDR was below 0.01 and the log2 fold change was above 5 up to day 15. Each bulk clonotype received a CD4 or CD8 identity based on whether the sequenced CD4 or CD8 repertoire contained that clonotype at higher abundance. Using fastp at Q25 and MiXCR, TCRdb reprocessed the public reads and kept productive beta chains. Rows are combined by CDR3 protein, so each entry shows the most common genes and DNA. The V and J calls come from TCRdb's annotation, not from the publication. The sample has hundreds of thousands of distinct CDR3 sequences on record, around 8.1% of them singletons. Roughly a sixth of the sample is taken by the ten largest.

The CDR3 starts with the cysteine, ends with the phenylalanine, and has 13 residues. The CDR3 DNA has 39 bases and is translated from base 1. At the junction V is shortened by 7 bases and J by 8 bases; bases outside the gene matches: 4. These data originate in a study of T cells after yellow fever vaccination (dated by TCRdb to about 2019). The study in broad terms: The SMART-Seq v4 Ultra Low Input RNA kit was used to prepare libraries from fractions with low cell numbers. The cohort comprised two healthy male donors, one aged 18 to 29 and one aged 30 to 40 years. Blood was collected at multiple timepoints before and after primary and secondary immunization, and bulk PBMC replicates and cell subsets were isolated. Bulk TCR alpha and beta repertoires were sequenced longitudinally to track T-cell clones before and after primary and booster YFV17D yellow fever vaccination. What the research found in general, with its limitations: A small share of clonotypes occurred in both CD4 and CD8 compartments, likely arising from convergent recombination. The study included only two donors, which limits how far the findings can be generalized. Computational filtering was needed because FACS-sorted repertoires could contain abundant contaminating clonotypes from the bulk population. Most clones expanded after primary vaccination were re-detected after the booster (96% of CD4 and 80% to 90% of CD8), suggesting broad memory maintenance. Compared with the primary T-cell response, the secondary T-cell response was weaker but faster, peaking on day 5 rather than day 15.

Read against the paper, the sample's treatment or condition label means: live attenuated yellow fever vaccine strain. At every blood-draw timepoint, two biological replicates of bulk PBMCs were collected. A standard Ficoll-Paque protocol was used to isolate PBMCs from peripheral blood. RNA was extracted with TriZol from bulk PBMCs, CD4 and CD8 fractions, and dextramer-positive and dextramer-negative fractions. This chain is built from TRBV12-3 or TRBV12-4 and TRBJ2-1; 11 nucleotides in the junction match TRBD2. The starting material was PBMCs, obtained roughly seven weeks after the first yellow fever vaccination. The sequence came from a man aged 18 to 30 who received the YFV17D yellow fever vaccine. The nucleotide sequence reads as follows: TGTGCCAGCACTAGCGGGGGGTTCTATGAGCAGTTCTTC. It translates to CASTSGGFYEQFF.